This is a list of T cell receptor beta chains from one sample in a study of T cell responses to AZD1222 COVID-19 vaccine. Sequencing used immunoSEQ multiplex PCR; TCRdb keeps in-frame clones, though not all of them. The sample holds roughly 100,000 clones, about nine tenths seen once. Sample: peripheral blood, taken on day 0 of AZD1222 vaccination. These receptors were obtained from an adult in good health. Both conserved end residues are part of each CDR3. D genes are given only for firm matches. Rows give clone size only sometimes, using once, few, many, or a class for an expanded clone.

.,TRBV3-1/TRBV3-2,14,.,TRBJ1-6,CASSQDWANSPLHF
.,TRBV5-1,15,TRBD1,TRBJ2-4,CASSLTTGGENIQYF
.,TRBV7-9,16,TRBD1,TRBJ2-1,CASSSPEGQGAHEQFF
few,TRBV4-2,15,TRBD1,TRBJ1-5,CASSQRQGENQPQHF
.,TRBV3-1/TRBV3-2,15,.,TRBJ1-6,CASSTEGRGNSPLHF
.,TRBV28,16,.,TRBJ1-2,CASSLPRPLGSDGYTF
.,TRBV28,14,TRBD1,TRBJ1-1,CASDNQGVRTEAFF
few,TRBV18,13,.,TRBJ2-1,CASSQQKGNEQFF
.,TRBV30,12,.,TRBJ2-7,CAWSVRDHEQYF
.,TRBV11-3,16,.,TRBJ2-6,CASSPPLGPGANVLTF
.,TRBV29-1,13,.,TRBJ2-5,CSVDGAGRETQYF
.,TRBV12-3/TRBV12-4,12,.,TRBJ1-1,CASSSDSTEAFF
.,TRBV5-1,14,.,TRBJ1-1,CASSFFGGVAEAFF
.,TRBV28,18,TRBD1,TRBJ1-1,CASSPWGQGNVENTEAFF
.,TRBV27,14,.,TRBJ1-1,CASSSLPARHEAFF
.,TRBV12-3/TRBV12-4,12,.,TRBJ2-2,CASNLANYQLFF
.,TRBV6-6,14,.,TRBJ1-1,CASSYSTGNTEAFF
.,TRBV6-5,15,TRBD1,TRBJ1-2,CASSYREAGGYGYTF
.,TRBV5-1,13,.,TRBJ1-1,CASSALVNTEAFF
.,TRBV2,14,.,TRBJ1-6,CASRLTGYNSPLHF
.,TRBV9,14,.,TRBJ2-2,CASSLTGGMGELFF
.,TRBV6-1,13,TRBD1,TRBJ1-2,CASSETRQGSYTF
.,TRBV9,15,.,TRBJ2-3,CASSPPGGRTDTQYF
.,TRBV7-8,15,.,TRBJ1-1,CASSSPGGGRTEAFF
.,TRBV12-3/TRBV12-4,12,.,TRBJ1-5,CASSLQNQPQHF
.,TRBV6-5,14,.,TRBJ2-7,CASSYVRGSYEQYF
.,TRBV28,16,.,TRBJ1-3,CASSFRFGTPGNTIYF
.,TRBV5-1,14,.,TRBJ1-1,CASSPAAGNTEAFF
.,TRBV4-2,14,TRBD1,TRBJ2-5,CASSPDRRQETQYF
.,TRBV30,15,TRBD2,TRBJ2-2,CAWTRGSLDTGELFF
.,TRBV5-4,16,TRBD2,TRBJ2-5,CASSWYPGVAGETQYF
.,TRBV4-1,17,.,TRBJ2-2,CASSQFLSGAHTGELFF
.,TRBV4-1,14,.,TRBJ1-5,CASSLGPGNQPQHF
.,TRBV27,16,TRBD2,TRBJ2-2,CASTRTSGVNTGELFF
.,TRBV7-9,12,.,TRBJ1-2,CASSLASHGYTF
.,TRBV15,14,TRBD1,TRBJ1-1,CATSREGRTGKAFF
.,TRBV28,13,TRBD1,TRBJ1-1,CASSSLDRRRPFF
.,TRBV19,14,TRBD1,TRBJ1-6,CASRGDRVESPLHF
.,TRBV4-2,15,.,TRBJ2-7,CASSQAPAGSYEQYF
.,TRBV5-5,13,.,TRBJ2-7,CASSFARAYEQYF
few,TRBV6-5,14,.,TRBJ2-3,CASSYIRGEDTQYF
once,TRBV18,15,TRBD2,TRBJ2-5,CASSPPTSGQETQYF
once,TRBV7-8,17,TRBD1,TRBJ1-1,CASSLGVGQGVDTEAFF
.,TRBV2,14,.,TRBJ1-1,CASHPVSAGTEAFF
medium-sized,TRBV6-5,14,.,TRBJ2-3,CASSSSPATDTQYF
once,TRBV4-1,18,.,TRBJ2-7,CASSQGMDGGIVSYEQYF
.,TRBV6-2/TRBV6-3,15,.,TRBJ1-5,CASSTHRVVWQPQHF
.,TRBV4-1,17,.,TRBJ1-6,CASSQDWTPPPASPLHF
.,TRBV19,10,.,TRBJ1-2,CATGDYGYTF
.,TRBV6-5,13,.,TRBJ1-5,CASSYSGAQPQHF
.,TRBV18,15,TRBD1,TRBJ1-1,CASSPSRQGATEAFF
.,TRBV4-1,14,TRBD1,TRBJ1-5,CASSQADRDQPQHF
.,TRBV12-3/TRBV12-4,11,.,TRBJ1-1,CASHRNTEAFF
.,TRBV5-1,14,TRBD1,TRBJ1-1,CASSFRDRGQEAFF
.,TRBV5-1,15,.,TRBJ2-1,CASSLDGRGYNEQFF
.,TRBV28,16,.,TRBJ1-1,CASSLRGFRPNTEAFF
.,TRBV6-5,15,.,TRBJ2-2,CASSYSTSNTGELFF
.,TRBV7-8,15,.,TRBJ2-6,CASSSRVSGANVLTF